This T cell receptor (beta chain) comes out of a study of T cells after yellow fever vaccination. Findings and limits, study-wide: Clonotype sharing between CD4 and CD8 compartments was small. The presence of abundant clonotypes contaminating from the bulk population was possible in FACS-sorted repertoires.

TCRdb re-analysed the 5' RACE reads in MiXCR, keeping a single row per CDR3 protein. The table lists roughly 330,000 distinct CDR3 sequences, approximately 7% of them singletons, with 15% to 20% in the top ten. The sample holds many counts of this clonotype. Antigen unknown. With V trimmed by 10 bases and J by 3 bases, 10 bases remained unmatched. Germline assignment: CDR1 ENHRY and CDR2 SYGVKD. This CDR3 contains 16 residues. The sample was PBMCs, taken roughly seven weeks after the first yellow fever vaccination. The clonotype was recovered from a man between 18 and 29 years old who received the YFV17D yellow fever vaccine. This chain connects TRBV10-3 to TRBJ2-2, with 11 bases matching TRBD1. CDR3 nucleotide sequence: TGTGCCACCAGGACAGGGGGCGCGAAGGACACCGGGGAGCTGTTTTTT. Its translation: CATRTGGAKDTGELFF.